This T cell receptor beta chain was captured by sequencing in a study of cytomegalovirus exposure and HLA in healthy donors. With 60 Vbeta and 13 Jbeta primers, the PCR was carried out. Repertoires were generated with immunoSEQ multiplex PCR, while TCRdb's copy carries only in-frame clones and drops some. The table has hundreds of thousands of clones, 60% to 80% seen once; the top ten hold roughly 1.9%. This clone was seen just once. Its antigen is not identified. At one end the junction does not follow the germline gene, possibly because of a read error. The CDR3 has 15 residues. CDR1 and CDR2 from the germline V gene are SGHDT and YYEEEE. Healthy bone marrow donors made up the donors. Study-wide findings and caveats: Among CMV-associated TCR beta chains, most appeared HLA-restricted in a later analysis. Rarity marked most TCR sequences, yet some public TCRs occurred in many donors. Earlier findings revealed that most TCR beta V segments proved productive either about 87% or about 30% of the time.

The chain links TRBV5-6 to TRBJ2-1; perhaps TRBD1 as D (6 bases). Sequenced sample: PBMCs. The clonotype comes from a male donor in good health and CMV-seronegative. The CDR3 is CASSFPAGTYSEQFF. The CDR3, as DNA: TGTGCCAGCAGCTTTCCCGCTGGGACATACAGTGAGCAGTTCTTC.